One sample yielded the 26 T cell receptor beta chains listed below, sequenced in a study of cytomegalovirus exposure and HLA in healthy donors (dated by TCRdb to 2015 to 2018). The method behind the library was the immunoSEQ multiplex PCR assay. For the multiplex PCR, a mixture combining 60 forward primers for TCR Vbeta segments and 13 reverse primers for TCR Jbeta segments was used. Sourced from immuneACCESS, this table was stored by TCRdb with only in-frame sequences that have V and J called. A share of the clones is absent; for the studies checked, an unresolved V gene accounts for under half, and the remainder has no known explanation. The table for this sample shows some 120,000 clones. About 2.3% of the sample rests with the top ten. Sequencing used PBMCs. The receptors here all came from a man aged 35-49 years in good health and CMV-seronegative.

V is TRBV5-6 and J is TRBJ2-7; the match to TRBD2 covers 8 bases. V was pared by 0 bases and J by 6 bases, with 5 bases of the junction left unmatched. Germline V CDR1 and CDR2: SGHDT, YYEEEE. The length of the CDR3 is 14 residues. This CDR3 reads CASSLVRGGLEQYF. The CDR3 region has the DNA TGTGCCAGCAGCTTGGTTCGGGGGGGCCTCGAGCAGTACTTC.

This rearrangement joins TRBV18 to TRBJ1-2; 9 bases align to TRBD1. The CDR3 length is 14 residues. Per germline, CDR1 KGHSH and CDR2 LQKENI. Germline trimming cut 6 bases from V and 2 bases from J; bases unmatched to any gene: 4. The CDR3, as DNA: TGTGCCAGCTCCCAAGACAGGGGGAACTATGGCTACACCTTC. It encodes CASSQDRGNYGYTF. Variable domain in full (rest from reference TRBV18 and TRBJ1-2): NAGVMQNPRHLVRRRGQEARLRCSPMKGHSHVYWYRQLPEEGLKFMVYLQKENIIDESGMPKERFSAEFPKEGPSILRIQQVVRGDSAAYFCASSQDRGNYGYTFGSGTRLTVV.

This chain connects TRBV6-6 to TRBJ1-2; D gene unclear. Trimming removed 0 bases from V and 6 bases from J, with 8 bases in between. The CDR3 totals 13 residues. Germline V lookup: CDR1 MNHNY, CDR2 SVGAGI (reference sequence). For the CDR3, the DNA is TGTGCCAGCAGTTACTCAAACAGTCATGGCTACACCTTC. This encodes CASSYSNSHGYTF.

The chain has TRBV28 and TRBJ1-2, with TRBD1 as a possible D gene (5 bases). The CDR3 totals 11 residues. The germline CDR1 and CDR2 sequences are MDHEN and SYDVKM. The CDR3 spells CVLKGNYGYTF. In nucleotides, the CDR3 is TGTGTCCTTAAGGGGAACTATGGCTACACCTTC.

This chain uses TRBV11-2 with TRBJ2-7; TRBD2 aligns across 9 bases. CDR3 length: 15 amino acids. The germline V gene encodes CDR1 SGHAT and CDR2 FQNNGV. Trimming removed 6 bases from V and 6 bases from J; junction bases left unmatched: 12. CDR3: CASRDLSGRFLEQYF. The CDR3 DNA sequence: TGTGCCAGCAGAGACCTTAGCGGGAGATTCCTCGAGCAGTACTTC.

This chain joins TRBV4-1 and TRBJ1-2, with TRBD1 matching over 9 bases. The germline gives CDR1 MGHRA, CDR2 YSYEKL. The CDR3 spans 15 residues. The V and J ends lost 4 bases and 5 bases, in that order; junction bases with no gene match: 8. The CDR3 region is CASSPRVGQGYGYTF. As DNA, the CDR3 is TGCGCCAGCAGCCCTCGGGTGGGACAGGGTTATGGCTACACCTTC.

The V and J genes are TRBV7-9 and TRBJ1-5; D may be TRBD1 (5 bases). Germline V CDR1 and CDR2: SEHNR, FQNEAQ (reference sequence). Trimming cost V 3 bases and J 11 bases, with 14 bases left between them. The CDR3 is made up of 13 amino acids. The CDR3 reads CASSFGGWGTQHF. CDR3 sequence (DNA): TGTGCCAGCAGCTTCGGGGGATGGGGGACCCAGCATTTT. Based on the CDR3 plus reference TRBV7-9 and TRBJ1-5, the full variable domain is DTGVSQNPRHKITKRGQNVTFRCDPISEHNRLYWYRQTLGQGPEFLTYFQNEAQLEKSRLLSDRFSAERPKGSFSTLEIQRTEQGDSAMYLCASSFGGWGTQHFGDGTRLSIL.

The V gene is TRBV27, the J gene TRBJ2-1; 10 bases align to TRBD2. V gave up 2 bases and J gave up 12 bases; unmatched junction bases: 10. Germline assignment: CDR1 MNHEY and CDR2 SMNVEV (reference sequence). The CDR3 has 15 residues. In DNA form, the CDR3 reads TGTGCCAGCAGTTTAGGTCTAGCGGGAGCGCCAGGGCAGTTCTTC. Protein: CASSLGLAGAPGQFF.

The gene calls are TRBV10-3 and TRBJ2-2; 12 nucleotides agree with TRBD2. Trimming removed 4 bases from V and 8 bases from J; junction bases left unmatched: 8. Germline CDR1 ENHRY, CDR2 SYGVKD. The CDR3 sequence is 16 residues long. Here the CDR3 reads CAISAWTSGKVGELFF. In DNA form, the CDR3 reads TGTGCCATCAGTGCCTGGACTAGCGGGAAAGTTGGGGAGCTGTTTTTT.

The chain recombines TRBV6-5 with TRBJ2-2, with D hard to call. CDR1 MNHEY and CDR2 SVGAGI come from the germline V gene. This CDR3 comprises 13 residues. V was trimmed by 5 bases and J by 1 base, leaving 5 bases between them. CDR3 nucleotides: TGTGCCAGCAGTCTACTGAACACCGGGGAGCTGTTTTTT. Its translation: CASSLLNTGELFF.

V usage is TRBV10-3 and J usage is TRBJ1-1; no clear D. The CDR3 extends over 14 amino acids. V was clipped by 3 bases and J by 2 bases, with 10 bases between them. Germline V gene sequence: CDR1 ENHRY, CDR2 SYGVKD. Here the CDR3 reads CAISEDRGNTEAFF. CDR3 nucleotide sequence: TGTGCCATCAGTGAAGATCGGGGAAACACTGAAGCTTTCTTT.

This chain's CDR3 is CASSLGGTGVYEQYF. The CDR3 coding sequence is TGCGCCAGCAGCCTTGGCGGGACAGGGGTTTACGAGCAGTACTTC. The genes are TRBV5-1 and TRBJ2-7; 10 nucleotides align to TRBD1. The junction had 8 bases not matched to a gene; V was cut back by 4 bases and J by 4 bases. The V gene's germline CDR1 is SGHRS and CDR2 YFSETQ. This CDR3 region has 15 residues. The whole variable domain, remainder taken from reference TRBV5-1 and TRBJ2-7, is KAGVTQTPRYLIKTRGQQVTLSCSPISGHRSVSWYQQTPGQGLQFLFEYFSETQRNKGNFPGRFSGRQFSNSRSEMNVSTLELGDSALYLCASSLGGTGVYEQYFGPGTRLTVT.

The genes are TRBV5-1 and TRBJ2-7; 12 bases fit TRBD2. V shed 3 bases and J 6 bases; nucleotides not matched to a gene: 7. Germline V lookup: CDR1 SGHRS, CDR2 YFSETQ. The CDR3 totals 15 residues. Here the CDR3 reads CASSYLAGGLSEQYF. The CDR3, as DNA: TGCGCCAGCAGCTACCTAGCGGGAGGGCTAAGCGAGCAGTACTTC. The complete variable domain, with remaining parts taken from reference TRBV5-1 and TRBJ2-7, reads KAGVTQTPRYLIKTRGQQVTLSCSPISGHRSVSWYQQTPGQGLQFLFEYFSETQRNKGNFPGRFSGRQFSNSRSEMNVSTLELGDSALYLCASSYLAGGLSEQYFGPGTRLTVT.

V usage is TRBV7-3 and J usage is TRBJ2-5, with D possibly being TRBD2 (5 bases). The germline V gene encodes CDR1 SGHTA and CDR2 FQGTGA. Trimming left V 2 bases short and J 2 bases short, with 12 bases between. The length of the CDR3 is 15 residues. CDR3 DNA sequence: TGTGCCAGCAGCTTAGCCGGGGTTGAGCAAGAGACCCAGTACTTC. This codes for CASSLAGVEQETQYF.

The J gene is TRBJ2-3, the V gene TRBV30; 8 nucleotides line up with TRBD2. The CDR3 totals 15 residues. Germline assignment: CDR1 GTSNPN and CDR2 SVGIG (reference sequence). The ends lost 7 bases at V and 2 bases at J; junction bases unmatched: 11. CDR3: CASIYNSGNTDTQYF. The CDR3 DNA follows: TGTGCCTCTATATATAATAGCGGGAACACAGATACGCAGTATTTT.

The rearrangement uses TRBV18 and TRBJ1-5, with 10 bases fitting TRBD1. The junction had 0 bases not matched to a gene; V was cut back by 5 bases and J by 2 bases. Germline CDR1 is KGHSH and CDR2 is LQKENI. This CDR3 has 14 amino acids. CDR3 sequence reads: CASSGTGGNQPQHF. The CDR3 nucleotides read TGTGCCAGCTCAGGGACAGGGGGCAATCAGCCCCAGCATTTT.

The chain carries TRBV6-6 and TRBJ1-2, with a weak D call TRBD1 (5 bases). Germline V lookup: CDR1 MNHNY, CDR2 SVGAGI (reference sequence). The CDR3 runs 13 residues. The ends were cut back, 7 bases at V and 5 bases at J, with 14 bases in the middle. CDR3 residues: CASIIDSGYGYTF. CDR3 sequence (DNA): TGTGCCAGCATTATAGACAGTGGTTATGGCTACACCTTC.

The chain uses TRBV10-3 and TRBJ2-7; TRBD2 agrees at 8 bases. V trimming: 11 bases; J trimming: 0 bases; junction bases outside the gene matches: 9. Germline V gene lookup returns CDR1 ENHRY and CDR2 SYGVKD. The CDR3 spans 14 residues. The CDR3 is CAAGSGGSSYEQYF. CDR3 DNA: TGTGCCGCCGGGAGCGGGGGAAGCTCCTACGAGCAGTACTTC.

The rearrangement uses TRBV7-9 and TRBJ2-4, with D uncertain. Germline V lookup: CDR1 SEHNR, CDR2 FQNEAQ (reference sequence). The CDR3 loop spans 15 amino acids. The V and J ends lost 5 bases and 0 bases respectively, with 11 bases between them. The CDR3 loop reads CASSHTRLAKNIQYF. In nucleotides, the CDR3 is TGTGCCAGCAGCCACACACGTCTAGCCAAAAACATTCAGTACTTC.

The gene calls are TRBV5-4 and TRBJ2-3; D gene ambiguous. CDR3 size: 13 residues. V was cut by 5 bases and J by 2 bases, with 9 bases left in between. Germline V gene sequence: CDR1 SGHNT, CDR2 YYREEE (reference sequence). CDR3 coding DNA: TGTGCCAGCAGTGCTGACTTCACAGATACGCAGTATTTT. Encoded protein: CASSADFTDTQYF. The complete variable domain, with remaining parts taken from reference TRBV5-4 and TRBJ2-3, reads ETGVTQSPTHLIKTRGQQVTLRCSSQSGHNTVSWYQQALGQGPQFIFQYYREEENGRGNFPPRFSGLQFPNYSSELNVNALELDDSALYLCASSADFTDTQYFGPGTRLTVL.

The CDR3 region has the DNA TGCGCCAGCAGCTTGACAGGGTTGAACTATGGCTACACCTTC. Protein: CASSLTGLNYGYTF. The chain combines TRBV5-1 with TRBJ1-2; possible D gene TRBD1, 6 bases. The CDR3 is 14 amino acids. V dropped 1 base and J dropped 2 bases, with 9 bases sitting between them. CDR1 is SGHRS, CDR2 YFSETQ, per germline. The entire variable domain, with the rest obtained from reference TRBV5-1 and TRBJ1-2, is as follows: KAGVTQTPRYLIKTRGQQVTLSCSPISGHRSVSWYQQTPGQGLQFLFEYFSETQRNKGNFPGRFSGRQFSNSRSEMNVSTLELGDSALYLCASSLTGLNYGYTFGSGTRLTVV.

V usage is TRBV20-1 and J usage is TRBJ2-5; no firm D call. V was shortened by 5 bases and J by 3 bases, with 7 bases between the two germline ends. This CDR3 is built from 11 residues. Germline CDR1 DFQATT, CDR2 SNEGSKA (reference sequence). CDR3 nucleotides: TGCAGTGCTTTACGCGAAGAGACCCAGTACTTC. Its translation: CSALREETQYF.

The chain couples TRBV29-1 to TRBJ1-1; D gene unclear. Germline values: CDR1 SQVTM, CDR2 ANQGSEA. Trimming removed 4 bases from V and 2 bases from J, with 17 bases in between. CDR3 length: 15 residues. CDR3 nucleotides: TGCAGCGTTGGGCCTGGTCGTATGGGCAACACTGAAGCTTTCTTT. This gives the protein CSVGPGRMGNTEAFF.

V and J are TRBV5-6 and TRBJ1-3; D is possibly TRBD1 (5 bases). CDR3 length: 16 residues. Germline assignment: CDR1 SGHDT and CDR2 YYEEEE. Trimming cost V 4 bases and J 3 bases, with 17 bases left between them. CDR3 sequence reads: CASSPVSAGIGNTIYF. In DNA, the CDR3 is TGTGCCAGCAGCCCGGTCTCGGCAGGGATTGGAAACACCATATATTTT. The full variable domain, completed using reference TRBV5-6 and TRBJ1-3, is DAGVTQSPTHLIKTRGQQVTLRCSPKSGHDTVSWYQQALGQGPQFIFQYYEEEERQRGNFPDRFSGHQFPNYSSELNVNALLLGDSALYLCASSPVSAGIGNTIYFGEGSWLTVV.

The V and J genes are TRBV2 and TRBJ1-3; D possibly corresponds to TRBD1 (5 bases). V lost 4 bases, J lost 1 base, and 11 bases lay in between. Germline lookup yields CDR1 SNHLY and CDR2 FYNNEI. The length of the CDR3 is 15 residues. The DNA for the CDR3 is TGTGCCAGCAGTGCTGACAGACGTTCTGGAAACACCATATATTTT. Translation: CASSADRRSGNTIYF.

The gene calls are TRBV19 and TRBJ1-2, with 7 bases aligning to TRBD1. Germline CDR1 and CDR2: LNHDA and SQIVND (reference sequence). The CDR3 totals 14 residues. V was pared by 4 bases and J by 7 bases, with 9 bases of the junction left unmatched. Here the CDR3 reads CASSTRQGLSGYTF. For the CDR3, the DNA is TGTGCCAGTAGTACCCGACAGGGACTGAGTGGCTACACCTTC.